This is a list of T cell receptor beta chains from one sample in a study of OX40 agonist ivuxolimab in advanced cancers. The table came from immunoSEQ multiplex PCR; TCRdb's copy has only in-frame clones and leaves some out. Of 80,000 to 130,000 clones in the sample, approximately 90% are singletons; the top ten hold 0.25% to 0.35%. The sample consisted of CD4+ or CD8+ T cells sorted from blood, taken in a trial of the OX40 agonist ivuxolimab. The receptors here all came from an adult with an advanced solid tumor such as melanoma, head and neck, liver or kidney cancer. Each CDR3 is given with its conserved first and last residue. The D gene is left open where the match is weak. Where a row states a size, it is once, few, many or the class of an expanded clone; other rows omit it.

j_call,v_call,d_call,clone_size,cdr3_aa,cdr3_nt
TRBJ2-5,TRBV5-4,TRBD1,-,CASSLAGTEETQYF,TGTGCCAGCAGTTTAGCCGGGACAGAAGAGACCCAGTACTTC
TRBJ2-2,TRBV9,-,-,CASSVGARANTGELFF,TGTGCCAGCAGCGTAGGGGCTAGGGCCAACACCGGGGAGCTGTTTTTT
TRBJ2-1,TRBV7-3,TRBD2,-,CASSLVTSGREEQFF,TGTGCCAGCAGCTTAGTTACTAGCGGGAGGGAGGAGCAGTTCTTC
TRBJ2-3,TRBV7-2,TRBD1,-,CASSLKGTVPTDTQYF,TGTGCCAGCAGCTTAAAGGGGACAGTTCCCACAGATACGCAGTATTTT
TRBJ2-1,TRBV29-1,TRBD2,-,CSVVVAGDEQFF,TGCAGCGTTGTGGTAGCGGGGGATGAGCAGTTCTTC
TRBJ2-2,TRBV7-6,TRBD2,-,CASSLFSGSPNAGELFF,TGTGCCAGCAGCTTATTTAGCGGGAGCCCGAACGCCGGGGAGCTGTTTTTT
TRBJ1-1,TRBV10-2,-,-,CASSEGTSVRGAFF,TGCGCCAGCAGTGAAGGGACTTCGGTCAGGGGAGCTTTCTTT
TRBJ1-4,TRBV19,TRBD1,once,CATSFRDRGEKLFF,TGTGCCACAAGCTTCCGGGACAGGGGCGAAAAACTGTTTTTT
TRBJ1-5,TRBV27,-,-,CASSFSGIGQPQHF,TGTGCCAGCAGTTTCTCGGGGATCGGTCAGCCCCAGCATTTT
TRBJ2-1,TRBV5-1,-,-,CASSLAGDEYNEQFF,TGCGCCAGCAGCTTGGCCGGGGATGAGTACAATGAGCAGTTCTTC
TRBJ2-7,TRBV10-2,-,-,CASREGGSYEQYF,TGCGCCAGCAGGGAGGGAGGCTCCTACGAGCAGTACTTC
TRBJ2-3,TRBV18,-,-,CASSPPWKGTDTQYF,TGTGCCAGCTCACCCCCATGGAAGGGCACAGATACGCAGTATTTT
TRBJ2-5,TRBV6-5,TRBD1,-,CASSSLTGVETQYF,TGTGCCAGCAGTTCCCTGACAGGGGTCGAGACCCAGTACTTC